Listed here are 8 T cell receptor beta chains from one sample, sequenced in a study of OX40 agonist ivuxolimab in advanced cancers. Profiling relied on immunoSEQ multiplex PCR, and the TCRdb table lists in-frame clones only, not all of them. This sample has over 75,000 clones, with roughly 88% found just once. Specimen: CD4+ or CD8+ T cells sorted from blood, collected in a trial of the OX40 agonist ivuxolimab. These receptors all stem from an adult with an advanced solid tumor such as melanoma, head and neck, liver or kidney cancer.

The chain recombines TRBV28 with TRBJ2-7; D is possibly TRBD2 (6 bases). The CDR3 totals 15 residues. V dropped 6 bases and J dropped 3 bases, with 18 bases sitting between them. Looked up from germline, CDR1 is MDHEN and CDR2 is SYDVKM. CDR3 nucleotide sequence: TGTGCCAGCAGCTGCCGCCCCGCGGGATGCTACGAGCAGTACTTC. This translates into CASSCRPAGCYEQYF.

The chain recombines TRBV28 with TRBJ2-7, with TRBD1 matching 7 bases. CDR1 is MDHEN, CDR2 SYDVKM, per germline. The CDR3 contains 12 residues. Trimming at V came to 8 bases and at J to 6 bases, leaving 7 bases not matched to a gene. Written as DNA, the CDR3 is TGTGCCAGCGATAGGGGGCGAGGCGAGCAGTACTTC. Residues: CASDRGRGEQYF.

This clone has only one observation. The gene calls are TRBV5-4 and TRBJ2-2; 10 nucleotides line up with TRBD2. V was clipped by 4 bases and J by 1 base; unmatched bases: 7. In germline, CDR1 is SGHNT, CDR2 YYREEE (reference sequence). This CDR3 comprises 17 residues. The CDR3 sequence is CASSPTSGRENTGELFF. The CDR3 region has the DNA TGTGCCAGCAGCCCGACGAGCGGGAGGGAGAACACCGGGGAGCTGTTTTTT.

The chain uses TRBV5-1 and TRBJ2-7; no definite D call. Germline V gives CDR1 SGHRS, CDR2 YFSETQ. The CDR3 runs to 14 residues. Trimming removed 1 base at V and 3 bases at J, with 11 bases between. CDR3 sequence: CASSLTVGYYEQYF. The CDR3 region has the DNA TGCGCCAGCAGCTTGACGGTCGGATACTACGAGCAGTACTTC.

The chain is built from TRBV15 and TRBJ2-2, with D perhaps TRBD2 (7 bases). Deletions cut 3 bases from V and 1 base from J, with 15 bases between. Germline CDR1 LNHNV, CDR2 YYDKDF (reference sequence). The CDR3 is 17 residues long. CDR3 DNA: TGTGCCACCAGCAGGGGAGGGGGACCAGTGAACACCGGGGAGCTGTTTTTT. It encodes CATSRGGGPVNTGELFF.

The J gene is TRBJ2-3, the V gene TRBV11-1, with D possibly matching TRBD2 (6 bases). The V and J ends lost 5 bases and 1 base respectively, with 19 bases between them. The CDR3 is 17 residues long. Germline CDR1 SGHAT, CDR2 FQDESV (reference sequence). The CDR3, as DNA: TGTGCCAGCAGCCTCCAATGGCGGGGCCTGGGCACAGATACGCAGTATTTT. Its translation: CASSLQWRGLGTDTQYF.

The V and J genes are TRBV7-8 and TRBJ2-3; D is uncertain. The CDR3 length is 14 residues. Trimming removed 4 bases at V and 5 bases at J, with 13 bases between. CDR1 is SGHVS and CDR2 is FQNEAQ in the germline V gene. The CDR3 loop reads CASSSQLRGDTQYF. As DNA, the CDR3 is TGTGCCAGCAGCTCGCAACTTCGCGGAGATACGCAGTATTTT.

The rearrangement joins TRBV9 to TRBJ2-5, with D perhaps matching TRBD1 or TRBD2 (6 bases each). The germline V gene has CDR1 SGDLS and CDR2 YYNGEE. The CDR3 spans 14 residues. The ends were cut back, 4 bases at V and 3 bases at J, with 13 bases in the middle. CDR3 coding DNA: TGTGCCAGCAGCTCCAGGGGAGGCGAAGAGACCCAGTACTTC. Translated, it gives CASSSRGGEETQYF.